This entry concerns a single T cell receptor (beta chain). Trimming left V 3 bases short and J 7 bases short, with 15 bases between. Germline V gene sequence: CDR1 MGHRA, CDR2 YSYEKL. CDR3 length: 15 residues. This specimen comes from a study of blood T cell repertoires in COVID-19. Study in general: Researchers got acute and convalescent COVID-19 samples from the United States, Italy and Spain.

Participants, about 18 to 89 years old, spanned more than 20 US areas. Per the original methods: Reference gene primer amplification gave nucleated cell count estimates. Assay: immunoSEQ multiplex PCR; the TCRdb copy retains only in-frame clones and omits some. The V and J calls and clone size come from that table; D and trimming were worked out from the DNA. This table holds 190,000 or so clones, 85% found once. The sample taken for sequencing was PBMCs or T cells enriched from blood (not recorded which). The chain employs TRBV4-1 and TRBJ2-2, with D possibly matching TRBD2 (5 bases). The receptor was derived from a man aged 35 to 55 who had recovered from COVID-19. The CDR3 protein is CASSQFRGSVGELFF. Here the CDR3 DNA reads TGCGCCAGCAGCCAGTTTAGAGGGAGTGTCGGGGAGCTGTTTTTT.